This TCR beta chain was found in a study of blood T cells in healthy people across ages. Overall study results and limits: Considered underestimates were the diversity estimates obtained from one million T cells.

Alongside a J-beta primer mix, a sample-barcoded 5' primer served in a second PCR lasting 7 to 11 cycles. TCRdb called the 5' RACE reads again in MiXCR, with one record for every CDR3 protein. The repertoire holds 800,000 to 950,000 distinct CDR3 sequences, with around 48% as singletons. In regard to this clonotype: Its antigen is not identified.

The CDR3 spans 13 residues. The V gene's germline CDR1 is ENHRY and CDR2 SYGVKD. The receptor was isolated from a man under 40 in good health. The chain joins TRBV10-3 to TRBJ2-4; D possibly corresponds to TRBD2 (6 bases). The end of the DNA aligns better with TRBJ2-7, so the J call may be wrong. Sequenced: blood. The CDR3 reads CAISESTRDEQYF. In DNA, the CDR3 is TGTGCCATCAGTGAGTCGACTAGGGACGAGCAGTACTTC.